This T cell receptor beta chain was obtained from a study of CD8+CD57+ T cells in acquired aplastic anemia. This clonotype came up many times. TCR beta VDJ and CDR3 were profiled, and genomic DNA was the template. TCRdb reprocessed the reads with MiXCR, giving one entry per CDR3 protein. Of fewer than 150,000 distinct CDR3 sequences listed, 48% were seen once; the top ten hold roughly 2.7%. The CDR3 covers 19 residues. J was trimmed by 5 bases and V by 3 bases; bases with no gene match: 20. Per the germline V gene, CDR1 is SGDLS and CDR2 is YYNGEE. The receptor was derived from a human donor in good health, serving as a control. The sample taken for sequencing was sorted CD4+, CD8+, or CD8+CD57+ T cells (not recorded which) from PBMCs. The J gene is TRBJ2-5, the V gene TRBV9, with 9 bases identical to TRBD1. DNA of the CDR3: TGTGCCAGCAGCGCGTCACCCCGGGACAGGGAGTTTAGTTGGGAGACCCAGTACTTC. This sequence encodes CASSASPRDREFSWETQYF.